Listed below are T cell receptor beta chains from one sample, sequenced in a study of T cells in Graves' hyperthyroidism and ophthalmopathy. Using its own MiXCR run on the multiplex PCR reads, TCRdb lists one record per CDR3 protein. Of hundreds of thousands of distinct CDR3 sequences in the sample, 46% were seen once. Specimen: peripheral blood or thyroid tissue (not recorded which). The receptors derive from a woman aged 18 to 35 with Graves' hyperthyroidism. Both conserved end residues are part of each CDR3. The D gene is left open where the match is weak. Size is omitted from some rows. Given values are once, few, many or a class for expanded clones.

V	size	J	D	DNA	CDR3
TRBV29-1	many	TRBJ1-1	-	TGCAGCGTTGAATCAGGGATGAACACTGAAGCTTTCTTT	CSVESGMNTEAFF
TRBV15	many	TRBJ1-1	-	TGTGCCACCAGCACCCCGGGGTGGGAGGACACTGAAGCTTTCTTT	CATSTPGWEDTEAFF
TRBV7-2	many	TRBJ2-5	TRBD1	TGTGCCAGCAGCTTAGTGGGACAGGGGGAAGAGACCCAGTACTTC	CASSLVGQGEETQYF
TRBV20-1	-	TRBJ2-2	TRBD2	TGCAGTGCCACGGGACTAGCGGGAGCCGGGGAGCTGTTTTTT	CSATGLAGAGELFF
TRBV7-8	many	TRBJ1-2	-	TGTGCCAGCAGCTTAGCGCGACGCACTGACGGCTATGGCTACACCTTC	CASSLARRTDGYGYTF
TRBV20-1	-	TRBJ1-2	-	TGCAGTGCTAGTTGGGCCCACGGCGGCTATGGCTACACCTTC	CSASWAHGGYGYTF
TRBV7-2	few	TRBJ2-7	-	TGTGCCAGCAGCTTAGGGCCCCTAGTGCTCAAGCAGTACTTC	CASSLGPLVLKQYF
TRBV7-2	-	TRBJ2-5	TRBD1	TGTGCCAGCAGCCGGGACAGGGAAGGAGAGATCCAGTACTTC	CASSRDREGEIQYF
TRBV12-3/TRBV12-4	few	TRBJ1-2	-	TGTGCCAGCAGTTTCGGGGACTATGGCTACACCTTC	CASSFGDYGYTF
TRBV7-9	-	TRBJ2-5	TRBD2	TGTGCCAGCAGCCGAGGCGGGAGGATTGGTGCGGAGACCCAGTACTTC	CASSRGGRIGAETQYF
TRBV11-3	-	TRBJ2-7	TRBD2	TGTGCCAGCAGCCCCCGAGCGGGAAGCTCCTACGAGCAGTACTTC	CASSPRAGSSYEQYF
TRBV6-1	-	TRBJ2-5	TRBD2	TGTGCCAGCAGTCGGGGGGGTATGGCAGAGACCCAGTACTTC	CASSRGGMAETQYF
TRBV7-8	many	TRBJ2-7	TRBD2	TGTGCCAGCAGCGTCGGACTAGCGGCATACGAGCAGTACTTC	CASSVGLAAYEQYF
TRBV7-6	-	TRBJ2-2	TRBD2	TGTGCCAGCAGCCCCCAGACTAGCGGGAGCCGGGAGCTGTTTTTT	CASSPQTSGSRELFF
TRBV20-1	few	TRBJ1-1	-	TGCAGTGCTACCCGAGAGGTAGGGGGCACTGAAGCTTTCTTT	CSATREVGGTEAFF
TRBV6-6	-	TRBJ2-3	-	TGTGCCAGCAGCTCGTTTCGGGAGTCGACAGATACGCAGTATTTT	CASSSFRESTDTQYF
TRBV20-1	-	TRBJ2-7	TRBD1	TGCAGTGCCACAAGACAGGGGGTCGACGAGCAGTACTTC	CSATRQGVDEQYF
TRBV29-1	many	TRBJ1-5	TRBD1	TGCAGCGTCACGACAGGGGGCACCGCCAATAGCAATCAGCCCCAGCATTTT	CSVTTGGTANSNQPQHF
TRBV29-1	few	TRBJ1-5	TRBD1	TGCAGCGTTGAAGACGGGACAGGGGGCGGTTACGAGCATTTT	CSVEDGTGGGYEHF
TRBV2	-	TRBJ1-6	-	TGTGCCAGCAGCCAAGAGGAGGGGTTTTATAATTCACCCCTCCACTTT	CASSQEEGFYNSPLHF
TRBV6-5	-	TRBJ2-3	TRBD2	TGTGCCAGCAGTTGGACTAGCGGGAGCACAGATACGCAGTATTTT	CASSWTSGSTDTQYF
TRBV10-3	once	TRBJ2-5	-	TGTGCCATCAGTGAGACGGGAGATGTAAAGACCCAGTACTTC	CAISETGDVKTQYF
TRBV5-1	few	TRBJ2-5	-	TGCGCCAGCAGCGCCCTGAGACTGGAACAAGAGACCCAGTACTTC	CASSALRLEQETQYF
TRBV7-9	-	TRBJ1-1	-	TGTGCCAGCAGCTTAGTACCCCCAAGGCGAGGCACTGAAGCTTTCTTT	CASSLVPPRRGTEAFF
TRBV29-1	-	TRBJ1-2	-	TGCAGCGTTGAAAGGGGGTCAGGGAGCTACACCTTC	CSVERGSGSYTF
TRBV29-1	-	TRBJ2-5	-	TGCAGCGCTCCGACAGGGAGGCTTGAGACCCAGTACTTC	CSAPTGRLETQYF
TRBV19	few	TRBJ1-3	-	TGTGCCAGTAGTATCCGCGGTCGCGGAAACACCATATATTTT	CASSIRGRGNTIYF
TRBV29-1	-	TRBJ2-5	-	TGCAGCGGCCGGGACAACGATGGTTGGGGTGGGGAGACCCAGTACTTC	CSGRDNDGWGGETQYF
TRBV7-9	-	TRBJ2-7	-	TGTGCCAGCAAACCTCACAGGATCTCCTACGAGCAGTACTTC	CASKPHRISYEQYF
TRBV6-1	-	TRBJ1-2	TRBD1	TGTGCCAGAACTGAAGACAGGGCGGTCTATGGCTACACCTTC	CARTEDRAVYGYTF
TRBV29-1	few	TRBJ2-7	-	TGCAGCGTTCCAGGGCCTTACGAGCAGTACTTC	CSVPGPYEQYF
TRBV9	few	TRBJ2-5	TRBD2	TGTGCCAGCAGCGTAGAAGGCAGAGGGACTAGCGGGGAGACCCAGTACTTC	CASSVEGRGTSGETQYF
TRBV7-2	-	TRBJ2-2	-	TGTGCCAGCAGCCAAGCTGGAGGGCCGAGCGGGGAGCTGTTTTTT	CASSQAGGPSGELFF
TRBV5-1	-	TRBJ2-7	-	TGCGCCAGCAGCCTACCGACAGGAGTCTCCGAGCAGTACTTC	CASSLPTGVSEQYF
TRBV6-5	-	TRBJ1-4	TRBD1	TGTGCCAGCAGTTACCCCGGGACAGTTGAAAAACTGTTTTTT	CASSYPGTVEKLFF
TRBV6-6	many	TRBJ1-2	-	TGTGCCAGCAGTGAGGACCTTATAGGCCACTATGGCTACACCTTC	CASSEDLIGHYGYTF